The clone carrying this TCR beta chain occurred once. The target antigen is unknown. This sample stems from a study of cytomegalovirus exposure and HLA in healthy donors. Study overall: About 80 million unique TCRs from HLA-typed donors made up an early data release. General study points: HLA allele associations emerged for about 16,000 TCR beta sequences in a later analysis, at 0.05 false discovery rate. Earlier analysis looked at TCR beta V segments, and most were productive about 90% or about 30% of the time.

This CDR3 has 19 residues. From germline, CDR1 is SGDLS and CDR2 YYNGEE. V lost 0 bases to trimming and J lost 3 bases; unmatched junction nucleotides: 16. The PCR was carried out with 60 Vbeta primers and 13 Jbeta primers. TCRdb's table, derived via immunoSEQ multiplex PCR, lists solely in-frame clones and lacks some. Altogether some 120,000 clones are present, 70% to 80% being singletons, with the ten largest covering about 2%. Sequencing was performed on PBMCs. The receptor comes from a human donor in good health. This rearrangement joins TRBV9 to TRBJ2-3; 7 bases align to TRBD2. The CDR3 nucleotides read TGTGCCAGCAGCGTAGATGGAAGCGGGGACGACCTAGCAACAGATACGCAGTATTTT. This sequence encodes CASSVDGSGDDLATDTQYF.